This entry concerns a single T cell receptor (beta chain). Looked up from germline, CDR1 is WNHNN and CDR2 is SYGVQD (reference sequence). This CDR3 region has 12 residues. V lost 10 bases to trimming and J lost 3 bases, with 12 bases between them. This sample is part of a study of T cells in localized non-small cell lung cancer. Repertoires were generated with immunoSEQ multiplex PCR, while TCRdb's copy carries only in-frame clones and drops some. The table shows roughly 2,600 clones, with less than 30% occurring only once. V gene TRBV10-1 combines with J gene TRBJ1-2; a possible D gene is TRBD1 (6 bases). This TCR was recovered from a man aged 35 to 70 with stage II squamous cell lung carcinoma. Sequencing used normal lung tissue next to the tumor, obtained before any cancer treatment. In DNA, the CDR3 is TGCGCCAACAGGGCGCTTCACTATGGCTACACCTTC. It codes for CANRALHYGYTF.